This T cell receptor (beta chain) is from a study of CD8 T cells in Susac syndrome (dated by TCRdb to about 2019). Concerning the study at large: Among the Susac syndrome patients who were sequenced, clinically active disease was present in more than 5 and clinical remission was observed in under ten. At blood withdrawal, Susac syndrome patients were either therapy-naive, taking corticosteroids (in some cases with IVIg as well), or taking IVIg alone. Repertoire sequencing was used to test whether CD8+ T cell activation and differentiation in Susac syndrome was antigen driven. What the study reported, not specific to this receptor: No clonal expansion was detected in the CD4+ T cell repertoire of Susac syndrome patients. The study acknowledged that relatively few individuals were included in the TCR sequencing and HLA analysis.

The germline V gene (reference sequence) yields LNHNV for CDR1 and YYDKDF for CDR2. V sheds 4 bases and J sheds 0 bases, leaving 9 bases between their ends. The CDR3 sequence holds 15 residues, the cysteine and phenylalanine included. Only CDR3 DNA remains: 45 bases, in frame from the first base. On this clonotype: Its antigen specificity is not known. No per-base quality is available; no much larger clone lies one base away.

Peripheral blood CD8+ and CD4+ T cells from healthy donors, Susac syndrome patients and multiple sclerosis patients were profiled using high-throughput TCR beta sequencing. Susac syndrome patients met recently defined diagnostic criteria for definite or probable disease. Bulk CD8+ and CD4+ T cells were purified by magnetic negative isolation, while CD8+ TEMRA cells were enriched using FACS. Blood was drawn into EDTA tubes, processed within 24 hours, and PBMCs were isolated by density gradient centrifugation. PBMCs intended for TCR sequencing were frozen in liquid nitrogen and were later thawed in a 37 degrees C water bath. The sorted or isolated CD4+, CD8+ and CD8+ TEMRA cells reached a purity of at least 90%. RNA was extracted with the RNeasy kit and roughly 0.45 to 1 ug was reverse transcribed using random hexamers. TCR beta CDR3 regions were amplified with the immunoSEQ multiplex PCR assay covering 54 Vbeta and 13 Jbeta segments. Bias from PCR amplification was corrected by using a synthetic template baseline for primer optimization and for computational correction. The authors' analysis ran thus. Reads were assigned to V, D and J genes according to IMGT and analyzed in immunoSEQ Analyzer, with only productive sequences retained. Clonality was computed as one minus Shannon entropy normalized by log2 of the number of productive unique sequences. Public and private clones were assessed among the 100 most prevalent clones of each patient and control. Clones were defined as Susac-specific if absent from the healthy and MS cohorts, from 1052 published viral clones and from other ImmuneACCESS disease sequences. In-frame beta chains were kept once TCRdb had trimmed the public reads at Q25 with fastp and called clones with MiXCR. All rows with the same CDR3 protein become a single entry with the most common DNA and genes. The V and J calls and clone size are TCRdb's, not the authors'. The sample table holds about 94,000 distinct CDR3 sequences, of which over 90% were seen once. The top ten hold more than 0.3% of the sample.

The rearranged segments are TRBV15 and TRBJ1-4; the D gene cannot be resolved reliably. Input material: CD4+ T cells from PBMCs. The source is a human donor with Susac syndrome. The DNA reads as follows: TGTGCCACCAGCACCGGGCGTGCAACTAATGAAAAACTGTTTTTT. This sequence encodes CATSTGRATNEKLFF.